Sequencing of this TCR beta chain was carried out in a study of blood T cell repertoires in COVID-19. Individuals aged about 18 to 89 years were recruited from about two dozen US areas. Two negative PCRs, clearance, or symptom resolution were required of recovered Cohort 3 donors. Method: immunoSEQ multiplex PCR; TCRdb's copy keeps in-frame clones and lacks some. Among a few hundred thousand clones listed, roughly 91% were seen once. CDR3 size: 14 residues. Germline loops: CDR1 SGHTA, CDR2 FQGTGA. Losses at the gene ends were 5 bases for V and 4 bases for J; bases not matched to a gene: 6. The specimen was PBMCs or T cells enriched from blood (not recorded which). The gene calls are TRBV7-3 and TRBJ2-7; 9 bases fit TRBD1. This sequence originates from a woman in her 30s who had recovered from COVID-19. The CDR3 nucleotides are TGTGCCAGCAGCCAAACAGGGGGCGGATACGAGCAGTACTTC. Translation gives CASSQTGGGYEQYF. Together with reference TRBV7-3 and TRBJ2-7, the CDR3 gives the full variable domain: GAGVSQTPSNKVTEKGKYVELRCDPISGHTALYWYRQSLGQGPEFLIYFQGTGAADDSGLPNDRFFAVRPEGSVSTLKIQRTERGDSAVYLCASSQTGGGYEQYFGPGTRLTVT.